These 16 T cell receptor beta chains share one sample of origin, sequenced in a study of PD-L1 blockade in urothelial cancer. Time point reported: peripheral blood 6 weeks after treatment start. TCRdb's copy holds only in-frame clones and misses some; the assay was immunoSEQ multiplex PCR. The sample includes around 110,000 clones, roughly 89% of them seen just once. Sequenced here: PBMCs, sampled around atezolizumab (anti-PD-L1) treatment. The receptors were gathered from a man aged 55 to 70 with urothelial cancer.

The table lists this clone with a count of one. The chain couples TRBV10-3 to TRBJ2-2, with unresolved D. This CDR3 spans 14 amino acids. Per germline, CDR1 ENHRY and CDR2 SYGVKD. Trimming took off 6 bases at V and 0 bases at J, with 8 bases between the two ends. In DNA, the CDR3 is TGTGCCATCAGCCCAGATACGAACACCGGGGAGCTGTTTTTT. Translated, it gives CAISPDTNTGELFF.

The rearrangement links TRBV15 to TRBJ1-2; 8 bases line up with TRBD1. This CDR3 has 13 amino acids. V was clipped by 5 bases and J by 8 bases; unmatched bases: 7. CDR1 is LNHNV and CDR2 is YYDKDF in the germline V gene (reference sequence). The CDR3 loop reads CATSVRTGFGYTF. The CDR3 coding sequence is TGTGCCACCAGCGTAAGGACAGGGTTCGGCTACACCTTC.

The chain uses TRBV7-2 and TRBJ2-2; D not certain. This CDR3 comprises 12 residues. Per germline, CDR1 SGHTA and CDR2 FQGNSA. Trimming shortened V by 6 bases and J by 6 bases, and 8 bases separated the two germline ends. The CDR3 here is CASRQFPGELFF. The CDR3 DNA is TGTGCCAGCAGGCAGTTCCCCGGGGAGCTGTTTTTT.

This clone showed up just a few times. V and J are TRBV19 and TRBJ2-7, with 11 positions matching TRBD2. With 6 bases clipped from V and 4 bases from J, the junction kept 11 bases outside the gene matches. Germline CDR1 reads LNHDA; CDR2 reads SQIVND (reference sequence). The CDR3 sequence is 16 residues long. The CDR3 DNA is TGTGCCAGTAGCACCGAAACTAGCGGGAGTTCTTACGAGCAGTACTTC. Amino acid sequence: CASSTETSGSSYEQYF. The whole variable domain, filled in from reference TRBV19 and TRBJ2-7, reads DGGITQSPKYLFRKEGQNVTLSCEQNLNHDAMYWYRQDPGQGLRLIYYSQIVNDFQKGDIAEGYSVSREKKESFPLTVTSAQKNPTAFYLCASSTETSGSSYEQYFGPGTRLTVT.

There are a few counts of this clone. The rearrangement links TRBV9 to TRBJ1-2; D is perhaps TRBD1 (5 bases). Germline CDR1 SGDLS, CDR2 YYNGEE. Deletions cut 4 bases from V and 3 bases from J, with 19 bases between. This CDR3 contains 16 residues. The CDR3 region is CASSPSQGKVHYGYTF. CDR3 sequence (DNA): TGTGCCAGCAGCCCCTCCCAGGGAAAGGTGCACTATGGCTACACCTTC.

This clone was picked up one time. CDR3 loop: CASSPDRATNEKLFF. In DNA, the CDR3 is TGTGCCAGCTCGCCCGACAGGGCAACTAATGAAAAACTGTTTTTT. V and J are TRBV18 and TRBJ1-4; 7 bases fit TRBD1. Germline assignment: CDR1 KGHSH and CDR2 LQKENI. V shed 6 bases and J 0 bases; nucleotides not matched to a gene: 4. There are 15 residues in the CDR3.

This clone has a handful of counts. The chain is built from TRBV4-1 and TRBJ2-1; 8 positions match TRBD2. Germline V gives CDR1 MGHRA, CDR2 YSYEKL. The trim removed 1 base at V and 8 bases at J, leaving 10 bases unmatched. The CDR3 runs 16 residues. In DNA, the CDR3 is TGCGCCAGCAGCCAAGGGACCGGGGGGGCCTGGGATGAGCAGTTCTTC. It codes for CASSQGTGGAWDEQFF.

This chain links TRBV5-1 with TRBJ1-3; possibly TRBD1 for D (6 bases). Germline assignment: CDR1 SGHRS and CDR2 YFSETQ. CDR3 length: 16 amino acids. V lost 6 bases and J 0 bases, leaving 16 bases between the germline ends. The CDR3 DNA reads TGCGCCAGCACGTCAGGGGCTACCACCTCTGGAAACACCATATATTTT. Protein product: CASTSGATTSGNTIYF.

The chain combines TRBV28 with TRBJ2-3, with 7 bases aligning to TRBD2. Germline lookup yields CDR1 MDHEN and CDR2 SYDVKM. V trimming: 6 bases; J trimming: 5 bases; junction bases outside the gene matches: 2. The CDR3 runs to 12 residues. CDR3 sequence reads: CASSPGGDTQYF. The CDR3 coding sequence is TGTGCCAGCAGCCCGGGAGGAGATACGCAGTATTTT.

The CDR3 is CASCSPGGGTEAFF. CDR3 nucleotides: TGTGCCAGCTGCTCCCCAGGGGGAGGCACTGAAGCTTTCTTT. The rearrangement joins TRBV27 to TRBJ1-1, with 7 bases lining up with TRBD1. Germline CDR1 and CDR2: MNHEY and SMNVEV (reference sequence). The ends lost 8 bases at V and 4 bases at J; junction bases unmatched: 10. The CDR3 loop spans 14 amino acids.

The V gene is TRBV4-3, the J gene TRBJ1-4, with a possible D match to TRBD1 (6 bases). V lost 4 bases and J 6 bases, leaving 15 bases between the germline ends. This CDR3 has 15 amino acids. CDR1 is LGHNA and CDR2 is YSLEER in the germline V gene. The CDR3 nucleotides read TGCGCCAGCAGCCCCATCGGAGAGGGGGATGAAAAACTGTTTTTT. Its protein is CASSPIGEGDEKLFF.

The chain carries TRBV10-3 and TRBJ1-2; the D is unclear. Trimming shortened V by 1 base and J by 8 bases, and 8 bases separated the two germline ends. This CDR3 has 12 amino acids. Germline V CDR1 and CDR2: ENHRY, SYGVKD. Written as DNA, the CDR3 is TGTGCCATCAGTGAGTGGCTCCGCGGCTACACCTTC. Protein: CAISEWLRGYTF.

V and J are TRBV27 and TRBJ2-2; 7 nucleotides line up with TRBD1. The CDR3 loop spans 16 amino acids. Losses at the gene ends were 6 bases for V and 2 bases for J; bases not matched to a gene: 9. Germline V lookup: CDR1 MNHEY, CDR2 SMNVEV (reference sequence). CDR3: CASRTGQALNTGELFF. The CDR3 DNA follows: TGTGCCAGCAGGACCGGACAGGCCTTAAACACCGGGGAGCTGTTTTTT.

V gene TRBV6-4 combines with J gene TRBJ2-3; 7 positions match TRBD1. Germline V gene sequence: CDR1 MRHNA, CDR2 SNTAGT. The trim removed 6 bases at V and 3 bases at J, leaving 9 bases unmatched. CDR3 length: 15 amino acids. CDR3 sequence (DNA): TGTGCCAGCAGCCCACAGGGGCGGACGACAGATACGCAGTATTTT. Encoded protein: CASSPQGRTTDTQYF.

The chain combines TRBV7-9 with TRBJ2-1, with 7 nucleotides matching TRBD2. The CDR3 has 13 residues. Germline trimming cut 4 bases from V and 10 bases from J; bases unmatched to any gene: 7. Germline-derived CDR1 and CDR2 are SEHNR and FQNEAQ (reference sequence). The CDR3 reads CASSSSGTREQFF. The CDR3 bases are TGTGCCAGCAGCTCTAGCGGTACGCGGGAGCAGTTCTTC.

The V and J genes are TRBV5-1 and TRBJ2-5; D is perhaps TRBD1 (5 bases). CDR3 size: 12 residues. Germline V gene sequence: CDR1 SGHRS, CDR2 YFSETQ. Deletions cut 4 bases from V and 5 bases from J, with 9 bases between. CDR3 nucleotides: TGCGCCAGCAGCCCCAACAGGGAGACCCAGTACTTC. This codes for CASSPNRETQYF.